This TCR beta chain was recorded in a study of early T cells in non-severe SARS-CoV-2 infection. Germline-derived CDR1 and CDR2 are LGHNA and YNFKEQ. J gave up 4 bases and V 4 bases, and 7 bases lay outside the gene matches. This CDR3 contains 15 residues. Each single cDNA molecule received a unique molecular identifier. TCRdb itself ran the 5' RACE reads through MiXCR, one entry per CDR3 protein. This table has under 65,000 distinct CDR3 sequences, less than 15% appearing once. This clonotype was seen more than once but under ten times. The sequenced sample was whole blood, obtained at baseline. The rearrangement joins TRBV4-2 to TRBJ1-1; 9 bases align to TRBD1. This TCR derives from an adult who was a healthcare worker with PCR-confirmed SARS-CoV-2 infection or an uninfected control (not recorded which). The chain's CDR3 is CASSPPTGGFTEAFF. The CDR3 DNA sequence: TGTGCCAGCAGCCCGCCGACAGGGGGATTCACTGAAGCTTTCTTT.